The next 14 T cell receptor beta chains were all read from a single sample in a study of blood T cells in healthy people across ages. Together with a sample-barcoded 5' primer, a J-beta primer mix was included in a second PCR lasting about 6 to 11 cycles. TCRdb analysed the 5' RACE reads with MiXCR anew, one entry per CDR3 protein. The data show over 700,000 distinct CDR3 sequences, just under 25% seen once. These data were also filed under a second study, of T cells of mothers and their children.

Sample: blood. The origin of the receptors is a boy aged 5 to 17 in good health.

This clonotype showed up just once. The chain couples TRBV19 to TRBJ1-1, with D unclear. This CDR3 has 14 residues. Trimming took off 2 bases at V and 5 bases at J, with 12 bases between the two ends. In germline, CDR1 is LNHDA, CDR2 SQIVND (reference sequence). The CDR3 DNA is TGTGCCAGTAGTATACAGGATCCGAGGACTGAAGCTTTCTTT. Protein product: CASSIQDPRTEAFF.

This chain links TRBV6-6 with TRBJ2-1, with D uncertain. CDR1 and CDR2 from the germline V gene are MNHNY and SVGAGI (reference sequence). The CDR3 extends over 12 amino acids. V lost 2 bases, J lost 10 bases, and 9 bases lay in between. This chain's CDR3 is CASSYTSREQFF. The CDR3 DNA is TGTGCCAGCAGTTACACATCCAGAGAGCAGTTCTTC.

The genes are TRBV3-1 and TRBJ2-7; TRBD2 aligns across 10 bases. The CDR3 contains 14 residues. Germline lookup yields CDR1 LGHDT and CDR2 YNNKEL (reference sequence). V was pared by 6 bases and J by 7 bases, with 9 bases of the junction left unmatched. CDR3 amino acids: CASSTRVAGGEQYF. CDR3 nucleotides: TGTGCCAGCAGTACGAGAGTAGCGGGAGGAGAGCAGTACTTC.

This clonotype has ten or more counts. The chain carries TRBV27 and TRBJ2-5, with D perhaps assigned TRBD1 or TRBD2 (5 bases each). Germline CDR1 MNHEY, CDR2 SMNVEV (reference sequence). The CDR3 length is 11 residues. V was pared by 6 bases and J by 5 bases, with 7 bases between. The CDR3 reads CASSWGETQYF. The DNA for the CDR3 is TGTGCCAGCAGCTGGGGGGAGACCCAGTACTTC.

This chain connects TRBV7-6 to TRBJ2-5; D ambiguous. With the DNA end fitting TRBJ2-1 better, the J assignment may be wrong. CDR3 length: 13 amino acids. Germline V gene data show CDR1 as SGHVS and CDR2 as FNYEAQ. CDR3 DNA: TGTGCCAGCAGCTTAACCGGGTTGAATGAGCAGTTCTTC. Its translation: CASSLTGLNEQFF.

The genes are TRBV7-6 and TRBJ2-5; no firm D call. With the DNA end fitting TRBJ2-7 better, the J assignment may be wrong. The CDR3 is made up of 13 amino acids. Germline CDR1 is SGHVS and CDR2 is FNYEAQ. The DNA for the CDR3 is TGTGCCAGCAGCTTAGCTGCCTTCTACGAGCAGTACTTC. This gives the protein CASSLAAFYEQYF.

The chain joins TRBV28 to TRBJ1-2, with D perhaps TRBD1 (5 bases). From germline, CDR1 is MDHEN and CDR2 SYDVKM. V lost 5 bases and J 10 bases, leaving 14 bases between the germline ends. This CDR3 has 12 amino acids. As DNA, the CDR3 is TGTGCCAGCAGTCGCCGCGGGGGGGACTACACCTTC. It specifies CASSRRGGDYTF.

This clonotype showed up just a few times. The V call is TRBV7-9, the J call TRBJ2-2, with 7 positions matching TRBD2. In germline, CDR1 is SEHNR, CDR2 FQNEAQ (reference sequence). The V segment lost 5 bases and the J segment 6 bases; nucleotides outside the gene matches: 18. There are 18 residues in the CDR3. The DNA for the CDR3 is TGTGCCAGCAGCCCGCCAACGTCCCCTAGCGGAAAACCCGGGGAGCTGTTTTTT. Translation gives CASSPPTSPSGKPGELFF.

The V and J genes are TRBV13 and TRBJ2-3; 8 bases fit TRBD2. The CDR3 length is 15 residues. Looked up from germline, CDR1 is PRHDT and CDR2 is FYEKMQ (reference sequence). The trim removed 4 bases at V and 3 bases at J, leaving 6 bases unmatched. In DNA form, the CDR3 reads TGTGCCAGCAGCTCCCCCCCGGGGGGGACAGATACGCAGTATTTT. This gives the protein CASSSPPGGTDTQYF.

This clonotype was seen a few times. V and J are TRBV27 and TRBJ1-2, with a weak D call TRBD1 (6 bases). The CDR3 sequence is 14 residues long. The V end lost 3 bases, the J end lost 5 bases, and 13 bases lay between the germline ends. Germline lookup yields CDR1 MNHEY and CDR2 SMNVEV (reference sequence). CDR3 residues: CASSFGGGEYGYTF. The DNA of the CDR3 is TGTGCCAGCAGTTTTGGTGGGGGCGAGTATGGCTACACCTTC.

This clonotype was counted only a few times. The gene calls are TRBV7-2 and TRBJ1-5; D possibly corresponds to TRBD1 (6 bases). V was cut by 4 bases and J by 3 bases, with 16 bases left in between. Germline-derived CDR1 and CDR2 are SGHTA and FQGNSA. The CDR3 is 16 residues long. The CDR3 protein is CASSSRTVGDNQPQHF. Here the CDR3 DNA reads TGTGCCAGCAGCTCAAGGACAGTGGGTGACAATCAGCCCCAGCATTTT. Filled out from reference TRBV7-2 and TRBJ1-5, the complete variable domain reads GAGVSQSPSNKVTEKGKDVELRCDPISGHTALYWYRQSLGQGLEFLIYFQGNSAPDKSGLPSDRFSAERTGGSVSTLTIQRTQQEDSAVYLCASSSRTVGDNQPQHFGDGTRLSIL.

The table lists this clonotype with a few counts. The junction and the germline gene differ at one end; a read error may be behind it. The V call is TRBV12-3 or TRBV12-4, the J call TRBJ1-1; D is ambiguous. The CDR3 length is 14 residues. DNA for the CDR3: TGTACCAGCAGTTTTTCCCCCTCGAACACTGAAGCTTTCTTT. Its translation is CTSSFSPSNTEAFF.

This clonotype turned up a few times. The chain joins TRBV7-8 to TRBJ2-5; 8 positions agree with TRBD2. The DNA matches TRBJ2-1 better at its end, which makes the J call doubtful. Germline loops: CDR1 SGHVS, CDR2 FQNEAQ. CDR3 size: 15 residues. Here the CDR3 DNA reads TGTGCCAGCAGCCTTGGACTAGCAATCGGCAATGAGCAGTTCTTC. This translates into CASSLGLAIGNEQFF.

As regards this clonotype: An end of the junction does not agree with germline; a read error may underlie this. CDR3 amino acids: CSVRGSGQGIYEPYF. The CDR3 nucleotides are TGCAGCGTTAGGGGATCTGGACAGGGGATCTACGAGCCGTACTTC. The chain links TRBV29-1 to TRBJ2-7, with 9 bases that match TRBD1. CDR3 length equals 15 residues. The germline V gene has CDR1 SQVTM and CDR2 ANQGSEA.